The sequence of this T cell receptor beta chain was determined in a study of early T cells in non-severe SARS-CoV-2 infection. At the level of the study: Sequenced bulk RNA came from whole blood that was unsorted, and chains were unpaired.

This clonotype was recorded at least ten times. Antigen unknown. Unique molecular identifiers were affixed to single, distinct cDNA molecules. TCRdb called the 5' RACE reads again in MiXCR, with one record for every CDR3 protein. The sample consists of 25,000 or so distinct CDR3 sequences, 2.5% to 3.5% of them appearing once. V was cut by 8 bases and J by 6 bases, with 9 bases left in between. CDR1 is SGHAT, CDR2 FQDESV, per germline (reference sequence). CDR3 length: 11 residues. Study findings and constraints: Anti-spike CD8 responses were favored in VDJdb matching, and private and CD4 specificities were missed.

The TCR was taken from an adult who was a healthcare worker with PCR-confirmed SARS-CoV-2 infection or an uninfected control (not recorded which). The chain couples TRBV11-1 to TRBJ2-3, with a tentative D call TRBD2 (5 bases). The sample was whole blood. The DNA for the CDR3 is TGTGCCAGCCGGGGTGGGGATACGCAGTATTTT. It yields the protein CASRGGDTQYF. Variable domain in full (rest from reference TRBV11-1 and TRBJ2-3): EAEVAQSPRYKITEKSQAVAFWCDPISGHATLYWYRQILGQGPELLVQFQDESVVDDSQLPKDRFSAERLKGVDSTLKIQPAELGDSAMYLCASRGGDTQYFGPGTRLTVL.